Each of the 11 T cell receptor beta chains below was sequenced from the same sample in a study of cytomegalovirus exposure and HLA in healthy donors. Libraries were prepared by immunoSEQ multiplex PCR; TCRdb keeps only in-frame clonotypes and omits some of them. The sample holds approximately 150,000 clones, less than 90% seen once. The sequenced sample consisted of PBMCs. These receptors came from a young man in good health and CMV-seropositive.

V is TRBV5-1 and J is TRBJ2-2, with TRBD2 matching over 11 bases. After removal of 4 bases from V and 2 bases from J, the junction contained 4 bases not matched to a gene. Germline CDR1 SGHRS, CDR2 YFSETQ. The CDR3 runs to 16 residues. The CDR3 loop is CASSPLAGDNTGELFF. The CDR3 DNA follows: TGCGCCAGCAGCCCACTAGCGGGGGATAACACCGGGGAGCTGTTTTTT.

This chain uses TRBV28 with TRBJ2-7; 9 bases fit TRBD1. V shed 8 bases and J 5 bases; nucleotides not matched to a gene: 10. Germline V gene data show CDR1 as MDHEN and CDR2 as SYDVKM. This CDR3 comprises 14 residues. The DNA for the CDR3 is TGTGCCAGCTTCCTCCCGGGACAGGGCAACGAGCAGTACTTC. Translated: CASFLPGQGNEQYF.

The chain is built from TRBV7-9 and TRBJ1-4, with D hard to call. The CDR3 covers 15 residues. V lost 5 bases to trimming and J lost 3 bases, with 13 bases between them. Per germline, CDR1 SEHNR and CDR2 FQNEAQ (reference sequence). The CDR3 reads CASSRQASANEKLFF. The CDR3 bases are TGTGCCAGCAGCCGGCAAGCCAGCGCTAATGAAAAACTGTTTTTT.

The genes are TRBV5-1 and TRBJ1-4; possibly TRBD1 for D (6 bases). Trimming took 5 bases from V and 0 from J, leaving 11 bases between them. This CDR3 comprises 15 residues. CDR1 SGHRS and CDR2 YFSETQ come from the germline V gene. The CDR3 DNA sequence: TGCGCCAGCAGACAGGGTGGCCCAACTAATGAAAAACTGTTTTTT. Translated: CASRQGGPTNEKLFF.

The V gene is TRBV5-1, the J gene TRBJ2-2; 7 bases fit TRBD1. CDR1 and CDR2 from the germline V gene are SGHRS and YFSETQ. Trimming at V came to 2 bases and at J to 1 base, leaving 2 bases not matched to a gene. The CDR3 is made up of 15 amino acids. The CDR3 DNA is TGCGCCAGCAGCTTCCGACAGGGGAACACCGGGGAGCTGTTTTTT. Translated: CASSFRQGNTGELFF.

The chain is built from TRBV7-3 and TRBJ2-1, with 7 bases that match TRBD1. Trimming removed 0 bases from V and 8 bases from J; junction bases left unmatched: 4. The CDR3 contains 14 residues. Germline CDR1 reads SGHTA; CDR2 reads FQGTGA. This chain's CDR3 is CASSLTTGNHEQFF. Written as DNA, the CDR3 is TGTGCCAGCAGCTTAACGACAGGGAACCATGAGCAGTTCTTC.

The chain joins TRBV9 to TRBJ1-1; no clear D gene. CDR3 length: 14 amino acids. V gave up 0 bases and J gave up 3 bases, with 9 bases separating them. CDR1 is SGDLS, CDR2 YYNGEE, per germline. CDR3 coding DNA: TGTGCCAGCAGCGTAGCCACCGGGGACACTGAAGCTTTCTTT. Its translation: CASSVATGDTEAFF.

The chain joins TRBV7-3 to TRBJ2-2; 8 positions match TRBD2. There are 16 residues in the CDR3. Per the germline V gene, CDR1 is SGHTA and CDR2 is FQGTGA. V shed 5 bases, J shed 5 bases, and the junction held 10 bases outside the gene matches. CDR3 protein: CASSLTSARGTGELFF. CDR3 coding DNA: TGTGCCAGCAGCCTGACTAGCGCCAGAGGGACCGGGGAGCTGTTTTTT.

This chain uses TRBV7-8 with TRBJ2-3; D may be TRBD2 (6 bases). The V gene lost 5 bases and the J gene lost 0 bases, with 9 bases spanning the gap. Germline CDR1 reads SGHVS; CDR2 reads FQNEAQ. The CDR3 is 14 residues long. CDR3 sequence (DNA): TGTGCCAGCAGCGTGGGAGGTAGCACAGATACGCAGTATTTT. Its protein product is CASSVGGSTDTQYF.

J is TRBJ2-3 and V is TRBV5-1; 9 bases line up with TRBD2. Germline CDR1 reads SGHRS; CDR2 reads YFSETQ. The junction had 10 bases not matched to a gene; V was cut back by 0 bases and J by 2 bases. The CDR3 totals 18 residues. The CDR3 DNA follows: TGCGCCAGCAGCTTGGTGACTCCGACTAGCGGCCTCACAGATACGCAGTATTTT. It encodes CASSLVTPTSGLTDTQYF. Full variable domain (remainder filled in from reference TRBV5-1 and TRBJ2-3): KAGVTQTPRYLIKTRGQQVTLSCSPISGHRSVSWYQQTPGQGLQFLFEYFSETQRNKGNFPGRFSGRQFSNSRSEMNVSTLELGDSALYLCASSLVTPTSGLTDTQYFGPGTRLTVL.

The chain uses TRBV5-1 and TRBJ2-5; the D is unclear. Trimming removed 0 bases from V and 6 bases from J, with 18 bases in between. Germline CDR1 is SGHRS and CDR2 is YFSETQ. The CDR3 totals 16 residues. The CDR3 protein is CASSLDSERAPKTQYF. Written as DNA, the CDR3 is TGCGCCAGCAGCTTGGATTCGGAGCGTGCTCCCAAGACCCAGTACTTC.